This entry features one T cell receptor (beta chain) sequence. Enrolled through a virtual design, the participants were between 18 and 89 years of age and came from fewer than 30 US areas. Participants' own reports of clinical history determined their cohort assignment. CDR1 is SGHVS and CDR2 is FQNEAQ in the germline V gene. V was cut by 0 bases and J by 6 bases, with 15 bases left in between. This CDR3 region has 16 residues. This sample stems from a study of blood T cell repertoires in COVID-19. Study-wide context: T cells, B-cell-depleted T cells, or PBMCs supplied cDNA or gDNA.

Study processing details: Using reference gene primer amplification, nucleated cell counts were estimated. Assay: immunoSEQ multiplex PCR; the TCRdb copy retains only in-frame clones and omits some. V and J calls and clone size are those listed in that table; D and trimming were worked out from the DNA. The sample lists around 370,000 clones; around nine tenths were seen once. The source material was PBMCs or T cells enriched from blood (not recorded which). The rearrangement joins TRBV7-8 to TRBJ1-5, with a possible D match to TRBD1 (5 bases). This TCR came from a woman between 18 and 29 years old who had recovered from COVID-19. CDR3 sequence reads: CASSLAPGTLGQPQHF. The CDR3 bases are TGTGCCAGCAGCTTAGCGCCCGGGACTCTGGGTCAGCCCCAGCATTTT.